This T cell receptor (beta chain) was captured by sequencing in a study of blood T cells in healthy people across ages. Findings of the study overall: The recorded TCR beta diversity per million T cells decreased in a roughly linear manner with age.

Then a second PCR, running about 6 to 12 cycles, was carried out with a sample-barcoded 5' primer and a J-beta primer mix. All cDNA molecules were each tagged by a template-switch adaptor with 12 random nucleotides. Each CDR3 protein is one row after TCRdb ran MiXCR on the 5' RACE reads. The sample consists of about 1.5 million distinct CDR3 sequences, approximately 38% of them appearing once. Trimming stripped 7 bases from V and 7 bases from J, with 16 bases between. This CDR3 is built from 13 residues. This clonotype was picked up a small number of times. The antigen is not known. At least 5.5 micrograms of total RNA were extracted per sample.

The chain is built from TRBV12-3 or TRBV12-4 and TRBJ1-2; D remains ambiguous. This TCR came from a woman under 30 in good health. Specimen: blood. The CDR3 nucleotides are TGTGCCAGCACCCGGCTTGCCTATTTTGGCTACACCTTC. Translated: CASTRLAYFGYTF.